Presented here are 32 T cell receptor beta chains from one specimen sequenced in a study of T cell responses to AZD1222 COVID-19 vaccine. Sequenced by immunoSEQ multiplex PCR; TCRdb stores in-frame clones only, minus some. The table shows fewer than 65,000 clones, with roughly 82% occurring only once. Source: peripheral blood, taken on day 0 of AZD1222 vaccination. These receptors were collected from an adult in good health.

V usage is TRBV7-3 and J usage is TRBJ2-1; 15 positions match TRBD2. The ends lost 3 bases at V and 0 bases at J; junction bases unmatched: 6. The CDR3 covers 19 residues. Per germline, CDR1 SGHTA and CDR2 FQGTGA. This CDR3 reads CASSLGLAGGYSSYNEQFF. Written as DNA, the CDR3 is TGTGCCAGCAGCTTGGGACTAGCGGGAGGATATAGCTCCTACAATGAGCAGTTCTTC.

The chain has TRBV5-4 and TRBJ2-5; 8 bases line up with TRBD1. The CDR3 runs 19 residues. From germline, CDR1 is SGHNT and CDR2 YYREEE (reference sequence). V gave up 2 bases and J gave up 4 bases; unmatched junction bases: 19. The CDR3 here is CASSFRQGSLELSLETQYF. Written as DNA, the CDR3 is TGTGCCAGCAGCTTTCGACAGGGGAGTTTGGAGTTATCATTAGAGACCCAGTACTTC.

The CDR3 DNA is TGTGCCAGTAGTATAGAGGGCAGGTTCTTTCATGGCTACACCTTC. The encoded protein is CASSIEGRFFHGYTF. The chain has TRBV19 and TRBJ1-2; D is unclear. The CDR3 loop spans 15 amino acids. V gave up 0 bases and J gave up 6 bases, with 14 bases separating them. The germline CDR1 and CDR2 sequences are LNHDA and SQIVND (reference sequence). Looking up the rest from reference TRBV19 and TRBJ1-2 gives the full variable domain: DGGITQSPKYLFRKEGQNVTLSCEQNLNHDAMYWYRQDPGQGLRLIYYSQIVNDFQKGDIAEGYSVSREKKESFPLTVTSAQKNPTAFYLCASSIEGRFFHGYTFGSGTRLTVV.

This clone was seen once. The chain combines TRBV6-5 with TRBJ2-1, with TRBD2 matching over 8 bases. This CDR3 spans 15 amino acids. V trimming: 6 bases; J trimming: 7 bases; junction bases outside the gene matches: 11. Germline V gene lookup returns CDR1 MNHEY and CDR2 SVGAGI. In DNA form, the CDR3 reads TGTGCCAGCAGCGAGGAGCGGGAGCTATGGAATGAGCAGTTCTTC. As protein: CASSEERELWNEQFF.

The chain carries TRBV9 and TRBJ1-2, with 9 bases identical to TRBD1. CDR1 is SGDLS and CDR2 is YYNGEE in the germline V gene. V lost 4 bases and J lost 8; bases outside the gene matches: 12. The CDR3 covers 15 residues. The CDR3 DNA reads as TGTGCCAGCAGCCCTAGGAGGGGACAGGGAGCAGGCTACACCTTC. It specifies CASSPRRGQGAGYTF.

V and J are TRBV13 and TRBJ2-7; D assignment may be TRBD1 or TRBD2 (5 bases each). Germline values: CDR1 PRHDT, CDR2 FYEKMQ (reference sequence). Trimming removed 4 bases from V and 2 bases from J, with 18 bases in between. This CDR3 has 16 amino acids. The CDR3 loop reads CASSSLGDRGTYEQYF. The CDR3 bases are TGTGCCAGCAGCTCGCTTGGTGACCGGGGCACCTACGAGCAGTACTTC.

The chain uses TRBV28 and TRBJ2-1; 7 bases line up with TRBD1. With 6 bases clipped from V and 10 bases from J, the junction kept 9 bases outside the gene matches. Germline V gene sequence: CDR1 MDHEN, CDR2 SYDVKM. This CDR3 has 13 residues. The CDR3 DNA follows: TGTGCCAGCAGACCGGGACAGCTGGGCGAGCAGTTCTTC. Encoded protein: CASRPGQLGEQFF.

The chain recombines TRBV27 with TRBJ2-5; unclear D gene. The length of the CDR3 is 12 residues. Trimming removed 10 bases at V and 0 bases at J, with 9 bases between. CDR1 is MNHEY, CDR2 SMNVEV, per germline (reference sequence). As DNA, the CDR3 is TGTGCCACCGGTCATCACCAAGAGACCCAGTACTTC. Its protein is CATGHHQETQYF.

The V call is TRBV6-5, the J call TRBJ1-2; D is perhaps TRBD1 (5 bases). The CDR3 is made up of 15 amino acids. Per germline, CDR1 MNHEY and CDR2 SVGAGI. V gave up 4 bases and J gave up 0 bases, with 12 bases separating them. DNA of the CDR3: TGTGCCAGCAGTTCAGGGTACGCGGCTAACTATGGCTACACCTTC. It specifies CASSSGYAANYGYTF.

The chain employs TRBV6-5 and TRBJ1-1; D gene ambiguous. This CDR3 has 14 amino acids. In germline, CDR1 is MNHEY, CDR2 SVGAGI. V was pared by 2 bases and J by 7 bases, with 14 bases between. CDR3 coding DNA: TGTGCCAGCAGTTACACGGCCCTGAACGGTGAAGCTTTCTTT. Residues: CASSYTALNGEAFF.

V and J are TRBV28 and TRBJ1-1; D unresolved. V was trimmed by 1 base and J by 0 bases, leaving 6 bases between them. The CDR3 covers 14 residues. CDR1 MDHEN and CDR2 SYDVKM come from the germline V gene. The CDR3 region has the DNA TGTGCCAGCAGTTTATTCTCCCTGAACACTGAAGCTTTCTTT. This codes for CASSLFSLNTEAFF.

This chain uses TRBV15 with TRBJ2-3; a weak D match, TRBD1 (6 bases). Trimming removed 4 bases at V and 2 bases at J, with 13 bases between. The CDR3 covers 15 residues. Germline CDR1 and CDR2: LNHNV and YYDKDF (reference sequence). The CDR3 is CATSTGDYPTDTQYF. The CDR3 nucleotides are TGTGCCACCAGCACAGGGGATTACCCCACAGATACGCAGTATTTT.

The V call is TRBV19, the J call TRBJ1-2; D is ambiguous. V was clipped by 3 bases and J by 6 bases, with 17 bases between them. CDR3 length equals 15 residues. Germline-derived CDR1 and CDR2 are LNHDA and SQIVND (reference sequence). The CDR3 DNA reads as TGTGCCAGTAGTATTATCGGGCAATCCGAGGATGGCTACACCTTC. Its translation is CASSIIGQSEDGYTF.

This chain connects TRBV9 to TRBJ1-6; D possibly corresponds to TRBD1 (6 bases). Germline V CDR1 and CDR2: SGDLS, YYNGEE. The CDR3 contains 17 residues. V lost 1 base and J 2 bases, leaving 13 bases between the germline ends. The CDR3 region has the DNA TGTGCCAGCAGCGTAAGCCAGGGGATTACCTATAATTCACCCCTCCACTTT. It codes for CASSVSQGITYNSPLHF.

This clone was observed a few times. This chain's CDR3 is CASSSGTGIHEQYF. The CDR3 bases are TGTGCCAGCAGCTCCGGGACAGGGATCCACGAGCAGTACTTC. The chain combines TRBV7-2 with TRBJ2-7, with TRBD1 identical over 9 bases. Unmatched junction bases numbered 6, after V lost 4 bases and J lost 5 bases. The CDR3 spans 14 residues. CDR1 and CDR2 (germline): SGHTA, FQGNSA.

The chain employs TRBV5-5 and TRBJ2-1, with a possible D match to TRBD1 (6 bases). V shed 2 bases and J shed 9 bases, with 18 bases lying between them. CDR3 size: 15 residues. Germline V gives CDR1 SGHKS, CDR2 YYEKEE (reference sequence). The DNA for the CDR3 is TGTGCCAGCAGCTTTGCACAGGGCCGGGTTTTTGAGCAGTTCTTC. As protein: CASSFAQGRVFEQFF.

In this sample, this clone turned up a few times. The V call is TRBV14, the J call TRBJ2-2, with TRBD2 identical over 7 bases. Germline CDR1 is SGHDN and CDR2 is FVKESK. This CDR3 comprises 17 residues. V dropped 2 bases and J dropped 3; count of bases not matched to a gene: 9. The CDR3 loop reads CASSQFVNGRYTGELFF. CDR3 sequence (DNA): TGTGCCAGCAGCCAATTCGTTAACGGGAGGTACACCGGGGAGCTGTTTTTT.

This clone has a single count. The chain links TRBV5-6 to TRBJ1-6; perhaps TRBD1 as D (5 bases). The CDR3 has 14 residues. The germline CDR1 and CDR2 sequences are SGHDT and YYEEEE. The ends were cut back, 7 bases at V and 7 bases at J, with 15 bases in the middle. The CDR3 loop reads CASEFYGGNSPLHF. The CDR3, as DNA: TGTGCCAGCGAGTTTTACGGGGGGAATTCACCCCTCCACTTT.

This clone was seen only a few times. V gene TRBV6-5 combines with J gene TRBJ1-5; D possibly corresponds to TRBD1 (6 bases). With 8 bases removed from V and 7 bases from J, the gap between germline ends came to 15 bases. CDR3 length: 13 residues. From germline, CDR1 is MNHEY and CDR2 SVGAGI. CDR3 protein: CASSGTMGQPQHF. The CDR3 coding sequence is TGTGCCAGCTCCGGGACAATGGGACAGCCCCAGCATTTT.

This clone was detected a few times. This chain uses TRBV7-9 with TRBJ1-5; 8 nucleotides line up with TRBD1. V lost 4 bases, J lost 11 bases, and 13 bases stayed unmatched. CDR3 length: 15 residues. Germline V gives CDR1 SEHNR, CDR2 FQNEAQ (reference sequence). The CDR3 is CASSSTGTGFQAQHF. In DNA form, the CDR3 reads TGTGCCAGCAGCTCCACCGGGACAGGTTTCCAGGCCCAGCATTTT.

This chain links TRBV9 with TRBJ2-1; weak D call: TRBD2 (6 bases). Trimming pared 0 bases from V and 2 bases from J, leaving 12 bases between. The CDR3 runs to 16 residues. Germline loops: CDR1 SGDLS, CDR2 YYNGEE. This CDR3 is CASSVDPGETYNEQFF. Here the CDR3 DNA reads TGTGCCAGCAGCGTAGATCCGGGGGAGACCTACAATGAGCAGTTCTTC.

The DNA of the CDR3 is TGCGCCAGCAGTGAGTGGACTAGCGGGACTACTAGCACAGATACGCAGTATTTT. As protein: CASSEWTSGTTSTDTQYF. The J gene is TRBJ2-3, the V gene TRBV10-1; TRBD2 agrees at 12 bases. J was trimmed by 0 bases and V by 1 base; bases with no gene match: 5. The CDR3 loop spans 18 amino acids. In germline, CDR1 is WNHNN, CDR2 SYGVQD (reference sequence).

This clone was seen just once. This chain uses TRBV5-8 with TRBJ1-4; D is unresolved. This CDR3 comprises 15 residues. Looked up from germline, CDR1 is SGHTS and CDR2 is YDEGEE. V lost 2 bases to trimming and J lost 3 bases, with 11 bases between them. The CDR3 reads CASSLKTAANEKLFF. The CDR3 DNA is TGTGCCAGCAGCTTAAAAACAGCAGCTAATGAAAAACTGTTTTTT.

This sequence joins TRBV2 and TRBJ1-5, with unresolved D. Germline-derived CDR1 and CDR2 are SNHLY and FYNNEI. V lost 4 bases and J lost 0, with 7 bases in between. CDR3 length: 14 residues. Here the CDR3 DNA reads TGTGCCAGCAGTGTGCATTATAGCAATCAGCCCCAGCATTTT. This gives the protein CASSVHYSNQPQHF.

This chain links TRBV7-9 with TRBJ1-2; possible D gene TRBD1, 5 bases. Germline CDR1 reads SEHNR; CDR2 reads FQNEAQ (reference sequence). This CDR3 is built from 14 residues. Trimming took 3 bases from V and 4 from J, leaving 12 bases between them. CDR3 loop: CASSFDRQSYGYTF. CDR3 DNA: TGTGCCAGCAGCTTCGACAGACAGAGCTATGGCTACACCTTC.

The chain has TRBV7-2 and TRBJ2-7; 8 nucleotides align to TRBD2. CDR3 length: 14 residues. Germline V gives CDR1 SGHTA, CDR2 FQGNSA. Trimming cost V 1 base and J 2 bases; bases outside gene matches: 1. The CDR3: CASSLDSGTYEQYF. The CDR3 nucleotides read TGTGCCAGCAGCTTAGATAGCGGGACCTACGAGCAGTACTTC.

The chain links TRBV28 to TRBJ1-1; 9 positions match TRBD1. Germline lookup yields CDR1 MDHEN and CDR2 SYDVKM. V gave up 5 bases and J gave up 2 bases; unmatched junction bases: 6. The CDR3 is 15 amino acids. As DNA, the CDR3 is TGTGCCAGCAGTACAAGGGACAGGGTTAACACTGAAGCTTTCTTT. The encoded protein is CASSTRDRVNTEAFF.

V gene TRBV9 combines with J gene TRBJ1-2; D gene uncertain. Germline CDR1 reads SGDLS; CDR2 reads YYNGEE. The length of the CDR3 is 14 residues. Trimming shortened V by 4 bases and J by 4 bases, and 14 bases separated the two germline ends. The CDR3 coding sequence is TGTGCCAGCAGCCCCCCCGGCCAGCTCTATGGCTACACCTTC. Encoded protein: CASSPPGQLYGYTF.

This chain links TRBV20-1 with TRBJ1-4, with D uncertain. Trimming took off 3 bases at V and 8 bases at J, with 13 bases between the two ends. The length of the CDR3 is 13 residues. Germline CDR1 and CDR2: DFQATT and SNEGSKA (reference sequence). In DNA, the CDR3 is TGCAGTGCTAGTCCTCCATACGGGGAAAAACTGTTTTTT. Translation: CSASPPYGEKLFF.

This clone appeared a single time. The chain uses TRBV6-2 or TRBV6-3 and TRBJ2-1, with 16 bases lining up with TRBD2. The CDR3 length is 19 residues. Germline V CDR1 and CDR2: MNHEY, SVGEGT. J gave up 5 bases and V 2 bases, and 9 bases lay outside the gene matches. CDR3 protein: CASSYPGTSGRADDNEQFF. The DNA of the CDR3 is TGTGCCAGCAGTTACCCCGGGACTAGCGGGAGGGCCGACGACAATGAGCAGTTCTTC.

This rearrangement joins TRBV7-6 to TRBJ2-2; 7 bases match TRBD1. The germline V gene has CDR1 SGHVS and CDR2 FNYEAQ. The CDR3 is made up of 15 amino acids. Trimming removed 5 bases from V and 1 base from J; junction bases left unmatched: 4. The DNA of the CDR3 is TGTGCCAGCAGCCTACGACAGGGGAACACCGGGGAGCTGTTTTTT. Amino acid sequence: CASSLRQGNTGELFF.

V usage is TRBV10-3 and J usage is TRBJ2-5; TRBD1 matches at 8 bases. The CDR3 runs 14 residues. CDR1 and CDR2 (germline): ENHRY, SYGVKD. Unmatched junction bases numbered 5, after V lost 3 bases and J lost 5 bases. CDR3 coding DNA: TGTGCCATCAGTGAAGCAGGGGGCGGCGAGACCCAGTACTTC. Its protein is CAISEAGGGETQYF.